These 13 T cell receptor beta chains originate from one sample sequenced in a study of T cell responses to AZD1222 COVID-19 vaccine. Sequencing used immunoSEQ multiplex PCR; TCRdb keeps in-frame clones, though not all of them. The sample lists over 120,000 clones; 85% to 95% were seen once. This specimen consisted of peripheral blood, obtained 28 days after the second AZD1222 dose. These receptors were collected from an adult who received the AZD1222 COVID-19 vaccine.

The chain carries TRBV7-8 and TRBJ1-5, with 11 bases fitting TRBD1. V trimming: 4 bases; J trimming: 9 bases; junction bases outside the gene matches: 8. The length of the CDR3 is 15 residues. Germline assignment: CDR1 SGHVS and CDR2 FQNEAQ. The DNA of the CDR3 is TGTGCCAGCAGCTCAGGACAGGGGGCCAGCGGGCCCCAGCATTTT. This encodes CASSSGQGASGPQHF.

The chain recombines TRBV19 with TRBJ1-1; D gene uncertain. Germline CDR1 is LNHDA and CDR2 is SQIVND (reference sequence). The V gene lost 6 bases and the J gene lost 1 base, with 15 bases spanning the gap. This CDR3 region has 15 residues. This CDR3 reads CASRRWTETNTEAFF. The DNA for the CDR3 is TGTGCCAGTAGGAGATGGACCGAAACGAACACTGAAGCTTTCTTT.

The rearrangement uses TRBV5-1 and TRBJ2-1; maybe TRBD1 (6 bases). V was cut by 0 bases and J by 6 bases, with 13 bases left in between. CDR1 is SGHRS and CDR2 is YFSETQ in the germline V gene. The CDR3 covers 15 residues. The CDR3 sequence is CASSLGQGTANEQFF. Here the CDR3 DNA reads TGCGCCAGCAGCTTGGGGCAGGGGACCGCCAATGAGCAGTTCTTC.

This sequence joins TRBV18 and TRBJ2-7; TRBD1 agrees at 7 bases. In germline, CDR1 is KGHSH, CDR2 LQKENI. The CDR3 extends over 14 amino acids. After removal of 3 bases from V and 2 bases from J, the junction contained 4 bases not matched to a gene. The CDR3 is CASSPIGQAYEQYF. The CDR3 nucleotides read TGTGCCAGCTCACCGATCGGACAGGCCTACGAGCAGTACTTC. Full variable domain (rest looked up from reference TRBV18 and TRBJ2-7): NAGVMQNPRHLVRRRGQEARLRCSPMKGHSHVYWYRQLPEEGLKFMVYLQKENIIDESGMPKERFSAEFPKEGPSILRIQQVVRGDSAAYFCASSPIGQAYEQYFGPGTRLTVT.

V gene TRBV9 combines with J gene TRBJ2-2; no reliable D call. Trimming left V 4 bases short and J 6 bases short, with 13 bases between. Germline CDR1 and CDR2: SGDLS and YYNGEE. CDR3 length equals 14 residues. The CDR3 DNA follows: TGTGCCAGCAGCTCTCTACCCATCGCCGGGGAGCTGTTTTTT. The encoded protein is CASSSLPIAGELFF.

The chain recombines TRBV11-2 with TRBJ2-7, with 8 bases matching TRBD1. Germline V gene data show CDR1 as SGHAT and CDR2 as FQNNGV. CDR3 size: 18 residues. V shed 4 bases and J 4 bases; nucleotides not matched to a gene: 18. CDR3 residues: CASSSRGLTGAGLYEQYF. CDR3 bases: TGTGCCAGCAGCTCAAGGGGCTTGACAGGGGCCGGTTTATACGAGCAGTACTTC.

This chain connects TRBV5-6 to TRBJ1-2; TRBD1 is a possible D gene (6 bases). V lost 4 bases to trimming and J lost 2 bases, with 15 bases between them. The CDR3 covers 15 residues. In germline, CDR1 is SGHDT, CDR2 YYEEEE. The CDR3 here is CASSPVTGFNYGYTF. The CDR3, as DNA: TGTGCCAGCAGCCCAGTTACAGGGTTCAACTATGGCTACACCTTC.

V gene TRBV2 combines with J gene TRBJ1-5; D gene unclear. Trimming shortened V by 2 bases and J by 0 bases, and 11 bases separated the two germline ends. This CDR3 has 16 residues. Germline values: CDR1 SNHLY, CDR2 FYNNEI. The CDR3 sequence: CASSELAPFSNQPQHF. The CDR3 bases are TGTGCCAGCAGTGAATTGGCACCTTTTAGCAATCAGCCCCAGCATTTT. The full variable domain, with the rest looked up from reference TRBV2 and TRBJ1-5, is EPEVTQTPSHQVTQMGQEVILRCVPISNHLYFYWYRQILGQKVEFLVSFYNNEISEKSEIFDDQFSVERPDGSNFTLKIRSTKLEDSAMYFCASSELAPFSNQPQHFGDGTRLSIL.

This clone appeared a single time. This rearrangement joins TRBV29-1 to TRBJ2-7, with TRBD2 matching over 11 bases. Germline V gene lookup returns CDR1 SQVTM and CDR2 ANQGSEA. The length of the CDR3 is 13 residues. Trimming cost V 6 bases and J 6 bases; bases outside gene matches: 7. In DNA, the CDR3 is TGCAGCGTCGCGGGACTAGCGGTCGCCGAGCAGTACTTC. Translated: CSVAGLAVAEQYF.

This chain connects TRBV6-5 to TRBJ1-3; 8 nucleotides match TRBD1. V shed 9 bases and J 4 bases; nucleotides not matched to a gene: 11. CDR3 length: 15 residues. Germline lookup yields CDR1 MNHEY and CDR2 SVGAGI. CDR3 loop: CASTRQGRGGNTIYF. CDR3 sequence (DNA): TGTGCCAGTACCCGACAGGGGAGAGGAGGAAACACCATATATTTT.

The CDR3 reads CASSTKLAGVGTGELFF. In DNA, the CDR3 is TGTGCCAGTAGTACCAAGCTAGCGGGAGTTGGAACCGGGGAGCTGTTTTTT. The chain uses TRBV19 and TRBJ2-2, with 10 bases matching TRBD2. This CDR3 region has 17 residues. V gave up 4 bases and J gave up 5 bases; unmatched junction bases: 10. CDR1 is LNHDA and CDR2 is SQIVND in the germline V gene (reference sequence).

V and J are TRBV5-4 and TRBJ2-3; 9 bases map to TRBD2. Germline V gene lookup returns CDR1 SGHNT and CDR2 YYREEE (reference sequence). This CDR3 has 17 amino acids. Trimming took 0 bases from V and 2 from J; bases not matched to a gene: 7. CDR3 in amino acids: CASSLDRAGGPTDTQYF. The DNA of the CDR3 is TGTGCCAGCAGCTTGGATAGGGCGGGAGGGCCCACAGATACGCAGTATTTT.

In DNA form, the CDR3 reads TGTGCCTGGAGTGTCCAGGGGAATCAGCCCCAGCATTTT. Translating gives CAWSVQGNQPQHF. The gene calls are TRBV30 and TRBJ1-5; tentative D call: TRBD1 (6 bases). The ends were cut back, 0 bases at V and 4 bases at J, with 7 bases in the middle. This CDR3 spans 13 amino acids. The germline V gene has CDR1 GTSNPN and CDR2 SVGIG (reference sequence).